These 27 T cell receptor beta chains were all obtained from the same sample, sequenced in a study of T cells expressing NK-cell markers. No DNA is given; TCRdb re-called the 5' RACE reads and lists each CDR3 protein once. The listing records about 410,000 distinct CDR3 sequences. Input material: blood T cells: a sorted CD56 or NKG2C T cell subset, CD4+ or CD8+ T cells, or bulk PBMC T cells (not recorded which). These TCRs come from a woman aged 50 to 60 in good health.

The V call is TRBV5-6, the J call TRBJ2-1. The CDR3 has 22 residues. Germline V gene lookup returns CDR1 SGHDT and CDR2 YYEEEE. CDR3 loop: CASSLPLGRVVETSSSYNEQFF.

The CDR3: CSARRSLGTEAFF. This sequence joins TRBV20-1 and TRBJ1-1. Germline-derived CDR1 and CDR2 are DFQATT and SNEGSKA (reference sequence). This CDR3 is built from 13 residues.

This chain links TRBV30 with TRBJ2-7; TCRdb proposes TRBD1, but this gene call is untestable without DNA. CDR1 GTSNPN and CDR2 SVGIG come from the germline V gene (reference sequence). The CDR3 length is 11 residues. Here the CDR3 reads CAWIKPGLQYF.

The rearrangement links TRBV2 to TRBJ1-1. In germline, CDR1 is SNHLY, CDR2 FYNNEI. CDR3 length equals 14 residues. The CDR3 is CASSERETNTEAFF. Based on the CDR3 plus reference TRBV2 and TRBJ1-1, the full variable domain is EPEVTQTPSHQVTQMGQEVILRCVPISNHLYFYWYRQILGQKVEFLVSFYNNEISEKSEIFDDQFSVERPDGSNFTLKIRSTKLEDSAMYFCASSERETNTEAFFGQGTRLTVV.

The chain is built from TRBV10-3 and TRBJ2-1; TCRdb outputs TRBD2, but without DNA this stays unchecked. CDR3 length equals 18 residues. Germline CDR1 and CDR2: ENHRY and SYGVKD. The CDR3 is CAISADLTSGSSYNEQFF.

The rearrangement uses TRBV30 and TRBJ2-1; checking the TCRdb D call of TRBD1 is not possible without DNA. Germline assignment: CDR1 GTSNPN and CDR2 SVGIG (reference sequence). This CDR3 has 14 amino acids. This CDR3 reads CAWSVLGAELEQFF.

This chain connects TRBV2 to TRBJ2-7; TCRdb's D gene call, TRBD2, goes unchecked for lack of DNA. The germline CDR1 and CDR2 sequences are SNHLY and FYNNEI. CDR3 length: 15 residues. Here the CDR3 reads CASSDLTREAYEQYF.

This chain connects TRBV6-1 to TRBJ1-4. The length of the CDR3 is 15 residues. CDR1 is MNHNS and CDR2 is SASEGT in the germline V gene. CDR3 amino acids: CASSPKGEAPEKLFF.

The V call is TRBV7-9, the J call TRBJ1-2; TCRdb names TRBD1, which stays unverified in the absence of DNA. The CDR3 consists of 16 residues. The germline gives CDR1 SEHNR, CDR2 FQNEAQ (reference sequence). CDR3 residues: CASSLWAGREIYGYTF.

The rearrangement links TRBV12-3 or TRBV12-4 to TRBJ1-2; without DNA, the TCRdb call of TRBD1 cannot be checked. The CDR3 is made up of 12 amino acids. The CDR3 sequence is CASMAPIYGYTF.

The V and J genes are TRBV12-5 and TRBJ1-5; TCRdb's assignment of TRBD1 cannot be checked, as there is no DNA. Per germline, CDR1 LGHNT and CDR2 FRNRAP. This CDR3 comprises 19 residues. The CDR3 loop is CASGLGGKTDRTRGQPQHF.

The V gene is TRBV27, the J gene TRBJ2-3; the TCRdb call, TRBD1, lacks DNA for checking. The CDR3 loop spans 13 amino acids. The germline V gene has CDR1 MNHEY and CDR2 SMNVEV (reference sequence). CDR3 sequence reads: CASSFGTANSQYF.

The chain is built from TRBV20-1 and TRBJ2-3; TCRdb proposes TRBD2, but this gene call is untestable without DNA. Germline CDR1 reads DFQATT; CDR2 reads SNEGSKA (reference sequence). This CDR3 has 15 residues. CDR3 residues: CSATEPQRSTDTQYF.

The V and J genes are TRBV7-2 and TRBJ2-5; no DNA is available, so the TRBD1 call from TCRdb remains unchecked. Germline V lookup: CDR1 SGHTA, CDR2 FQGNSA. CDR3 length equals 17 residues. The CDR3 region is CASSLPPGQGYQETQYF. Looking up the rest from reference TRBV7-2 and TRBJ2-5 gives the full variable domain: GAGVSQSPSNKVTEKGKDVELRCDPISGHTALYWYRQSLGQGLEFLIYFQGNSAPDKSGLPSDRFSAERTGGSVSTLTIQRTQQEDSAVYLCASSLPPGQGYQETQYFGPGTRLLVL.

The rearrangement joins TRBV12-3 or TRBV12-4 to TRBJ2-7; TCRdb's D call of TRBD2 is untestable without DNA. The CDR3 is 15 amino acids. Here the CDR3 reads CASTIRTSGSYEQYF.

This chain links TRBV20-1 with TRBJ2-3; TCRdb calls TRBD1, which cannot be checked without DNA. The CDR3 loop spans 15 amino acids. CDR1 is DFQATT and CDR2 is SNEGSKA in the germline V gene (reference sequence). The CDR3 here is CSAGISRGSTDTQYF.

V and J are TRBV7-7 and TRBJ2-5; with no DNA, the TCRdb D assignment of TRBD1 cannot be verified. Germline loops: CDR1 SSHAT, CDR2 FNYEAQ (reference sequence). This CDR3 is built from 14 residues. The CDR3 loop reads CASSSDRRRGTQYF.

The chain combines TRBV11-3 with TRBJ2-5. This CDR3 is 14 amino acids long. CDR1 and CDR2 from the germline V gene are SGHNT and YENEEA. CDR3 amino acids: CASSSYQSQETQYF. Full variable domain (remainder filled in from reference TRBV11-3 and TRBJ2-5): EAGVVQSPRYKIIEKKQPVAFWCNPISGHNTLYWYLQNLGQGPELLIRYENEEAVDDSQLPKDRFSAERLKGVDSTLKIQPAELGDSAVYLCASSSYQSQETQYFGPGTRLLVL.

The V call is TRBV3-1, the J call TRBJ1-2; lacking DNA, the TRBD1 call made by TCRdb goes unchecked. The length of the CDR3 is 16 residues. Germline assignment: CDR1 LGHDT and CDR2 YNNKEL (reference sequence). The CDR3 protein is CASSQVTGQGYYGYTF.

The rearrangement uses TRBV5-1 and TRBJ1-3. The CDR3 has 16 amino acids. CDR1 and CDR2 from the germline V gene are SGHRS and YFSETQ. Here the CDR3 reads CASSLAGTARGNTIYF. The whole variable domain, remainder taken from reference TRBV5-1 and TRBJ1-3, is KAGVTQTPRYLIKTRGQQVTLSCSPISGHRSVSWYQQTPGQGLQFLFEYFSETQRNKGNFPGRFSGRQFSNSRSEMNVSTLELGDSALYLCASSLAGTARGNTIYFGEGSWLTVV.

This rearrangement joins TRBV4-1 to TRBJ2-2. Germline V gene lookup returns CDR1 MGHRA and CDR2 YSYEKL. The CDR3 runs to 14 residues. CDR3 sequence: CASSQRRLVGELFF.

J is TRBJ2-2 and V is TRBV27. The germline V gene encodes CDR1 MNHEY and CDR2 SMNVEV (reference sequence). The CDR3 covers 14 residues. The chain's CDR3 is CASSFRGLTGELFF.

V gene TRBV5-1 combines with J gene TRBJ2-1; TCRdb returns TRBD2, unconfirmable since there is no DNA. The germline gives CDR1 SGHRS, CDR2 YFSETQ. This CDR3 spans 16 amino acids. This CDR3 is CASSARRLAPYNEQFF.

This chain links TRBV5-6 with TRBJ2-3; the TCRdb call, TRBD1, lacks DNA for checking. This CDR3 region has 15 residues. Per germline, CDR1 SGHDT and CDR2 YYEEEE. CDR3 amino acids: CASSLVGGRTDTQYF.

The CDR3 here is CASSLAPIAGGATGELFF. The J gene is TRBJ2-2, the V gene TRBV7-7; lacking DNA, the TRBD2 call made by TCRdb goes unchecked. The CDR3 runs 18 residues. Per germline, CDR1 SSHAT and CDR2 FNYEAQ (reference sequence).

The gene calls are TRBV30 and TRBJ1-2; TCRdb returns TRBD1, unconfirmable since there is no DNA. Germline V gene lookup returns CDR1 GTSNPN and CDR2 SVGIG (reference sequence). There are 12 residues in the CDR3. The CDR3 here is CAWSPAVGRYTF. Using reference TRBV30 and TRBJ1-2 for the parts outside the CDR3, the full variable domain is SQTIHQWPATLVQPVGSPLSLECTVEGTSNPNLYWYRQAAGRGLQLLFYSVGIGQISSEVPQNLSASRPQDRQFILSSKKLLLSDSGFYLCAWSPAVGRYTFGSGTRLTVV.

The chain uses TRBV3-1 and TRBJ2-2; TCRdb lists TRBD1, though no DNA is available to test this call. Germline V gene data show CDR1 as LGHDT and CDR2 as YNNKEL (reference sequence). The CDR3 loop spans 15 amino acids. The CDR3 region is CASSQGAPGTGELFF.